The 12 T cell receptor beta chains below were found in one sample sequenced in a study of CD8 T cells in Susac syndrome. Reverse transcription of about 0.45 to 1 ug RNA was carried out with random hexamers. TCRdb reanalysed the immunoSEQ multiplex PCR reads using MiXCR and keeps one entry per CDR3 protein. The data contain under 55,000 distinct CDR3 sequences, roughly 93% of them seen just once; the ten biggest clones take up less than 0.55%. The source material was CD8+ T cells from PBMCs. Every receptor here comes from a human donor with multiple sclerosis.

This chain joins TRBV7-3 and TRBJ2-5; 10 positions match TRBD2. The germline gives CDR1 SGHTA, CDR2 FQGTGA. The length of the CDR3 is 16 residues. With V trimmed by 5 bases and J by 0 bases, 6 bases remained unmatched. The CDR3 nucleotides are TGTGCCAGCAGCCCGGGAGCGGGGGGGTACCAAGAGACCCAGTACTTC. Translating it yields CASSPGAGGYQETQYF.

V usage is TRBV4-1 and J usage is TRBJ2-1; D is perhaps TRBD2 (7 bases). The germline V and J ends were trimmed by 3 bases and 5 bases, with 14 bases remaining between them. The CDR3 has 15 amino acids. Per germline, CDR1 MGHRA and CDR2 YSYEKL. In DNA form, the CDR3 reads TGCGCCAGCAGCCATTCCGGGGGGCCGCACAATGAGCAGTTCTTC. Translation: CASSHSGGPHNEQFF.

The rearrangement joins TRBV7-9 to TRBJ1-1; TRBD1 matches 7 bases. CDR1 is SEHNR and CDR2 is FQNEAQ in the germline V gene (reference sequence). This CDR3 is built from 15 residues. The trim removed 4 bases at V and 0 bases at J, leaving 5 bases unmatched. CDR3 sequence (DNA): TGTGCCAGCAGCTCTACGACAGGGATGAACACTGAAGCTTTCTTT. Its translation is CASSSTTGMNTEAFF.

The V gene is TRBV28, the J gene TRBJ1-1, with D possibly being TRBD1 (6 bases). This CDR3 is built from 16 residues. CDR1 and CDR2 (germline): MDHEN, SYDVKM. V lost 7 bases and J lost 1, with 19 bases in between. The CDR3 DNA reads as TGTGCCAGCATCCAATCGGGGGCCAAGACGAACACTGAAGCTTTCTTT. Translated, it gives CASIQSGAKTNTEAFF.

The chain joins TRBV29-1 to TRBJ1-1; D is ambiguous. V dropped 5 bases and J dropped 3 bases, with 13 bases sitting between them. The CDR3 totals 13 residues. Germline V lookup: CDR1 SQVTM, CDR2 ANQGSEA. CDR3 loop: CSVTRAGYTEAFF. The DNA of the CDR3 is TGCAGCGTTACTCGGGCCGGGTACACTGAAGCTTTCTTT.

V is TRBV5-1 and J is TRBJ1-1; no firm D call. V shed 0 bases and J shed 0 bases, with 15 bases lying between them. Germline values: CDR1 SGHRS, CDR2 YFSETQ. The CDR3 runs to 17 residues. CDR3 in amino acids: CASSLVIRETMNTEAFF. The CDR3 region has the DNA TGCGCCAGCAGCTTGGTTATACGGGAAACCATGAACACTGAAGCTTTCTTT. Variable domain in full (rest from reference TRBV5-1 and TRBJ1-1): KAGVTQTPRYLIKTRGQQVTLSCSPISGHRSVSWYQQTPGQGLQFLFEYFSETQRNKGNFPGRFSGRQFSNSRSEMNVSTLELGDSALYLCASSLVIRETMNTEAFFGQGTRLTVV.

This chain joins TRBV7-6 and TRBJ1-6; 8 bases match TRBD1. The junction had 1 base not matched to a gene; V was cut back by 3 bases and J by 6 bases. Germline CDR1 and CDR2: SGHVS and FNYEAQ. The CDR3 loop spans 14 amino acids. DNA for the CDR3: TGTGCCAGCAGCTTCACAGGGGGTAATTCACCCCTCCACTTT. It specifies CASSFTGGNSPLHF.

The gene calls are TRBV9 and TRBJ2-1; D not certain. Trimming removed 4 bases at V and 5 bases at J, with 10 bases between. Germline assignment: CDR1 SGDLS and CDR2 YYNGEE. The CDR3 covers 13 residues. CDR3 nucleotides: TGTGCCAGCAGCCCCCAAGGAGACAATGAGCAGTTCTTC. This codes for CASSPQGDNEQFF.

V usage is TRBV5-1 and J usage is TRBJ1-6, with D unresolved. Germline V CDR1 and CDR2: SGHRS, YFSETQ. This CDR3 has 13 amino acids. Trimming shortened V by 4 bases and J by 9 bases, and 11 bases separated the two germline ends. The CDR3 DNA follows: TGCGCCAGCAGCGATACACCAGGTTCACCCCTCCACTTT. Protein sequence: CASSDTPGSPLHF.

The rearrangement joins TRBV7-9 to TRBJ2-2; D is uncertain. Germline CDR1 and CDR2: SEHNR and FQNEAQ (reference sequence). Trimming left V 2 bases short and J 8 bases short, with 12 bases between. The CDR3 runs 14 residues. This CDR3 is CASSLSFSPGELFF. In DNA, the CDR3 is TGTGCCAGCAGCTTAAGCTTTAGTCCGGGGGAGCTGTTTTTT.

This chain uses TRBV5-4 with TRBJ2-7; the match to TRBD1 covers 8 bases. V gave up 4 bases and J gave up 1 base; unmatched junction bases: 7. The germline CDR1 and CDR2 sequences are SGHNT and YYREEE (reference sequence). The CDR3 runs 15 residues. CDR3 sequence: CASSQGQGGSYEQYF. In DNA form, the CDR3 reads TGTGCCAGCAGCCAAGGACAGGGTGGTTCCTACGAGCAGTACTTC.

The chain recombines TRBV20-1 with TRBJ2-7, with 10 bases matching TRBD1. This CDR3 is 14 amino acids long. From germline, CDR1 is DFQATT and CDR2 SNEGSKA (reference sequence). V trimming: 3 bases; J trimming: 3 bases; junction bases outside the gene matches: 5. The CDR3, as DNA: TGCAGTGCTAGGACTGGGACAGGGGACTACGAGCAGTACTTC. Translating gives CSARTGTGDYEQYF.